What follows are 23 T cell receptor beta chains derived from one specimen sequenced in a study of T cell responses to AZD1222 COVID-19 vaccine. Libraries were prepared by immunoSEQ multiplex PCR; TCRdb keeps only in-frame clonotypes and omits some of them. Here the sample spans roughly 180,000 clones, around 90% being singletons. The sample consisted of peripheral blood, taken on day 0 of AZD1222 vaccination. These receptor sequences come from an adult in good health.

The chain recombines TRBV7-2 with TRBJ1-6, with D perhaps TRBD1 (5 bases). Per germline, CDR1 SGHTA and CDR2 FQGNSA. The V end was cut by 5 bases, the J end by 1 base, with 9 bases between. This CDR3 comprises 15 residues. The CDR3: CASSTRGSYNSPLHF. CDR3 bases: TGTGCCAGCAGCACCCGGGGGTCCTATAATTCACCCCTCCACTTT.

This clone was detected once. The genes are TRBV12-3 or TRBV12-4 and TRBJ1-1; D is undetermined. The V and J ends lost 3 bases and 1 base respectively, with 6 bases between them. The CDR3 sequence is 13 residues long. In DNA form, the CDR3 reads TGTGCCAGCAGTTTTCGGTCGAACACTGAAGCTTTCTTT. Its protein is CASSFRSNTEAFF.

In its sample, this clone was seen a few times. The CDR3 coding sequence is TGTGCCAGCAGCCCTTTTGTAGGTTATAATTCACCCCTCCACTTT. It encodes CASSPFVGYNSPLHF. This sequence joins TRBV7-2 and TRBJ1-6, with D unclear. V lost 5 bases and J lost 4, with 12 bases in between. The CDR3 sequence is 15 residues long. Germline V gene data show CDR1 as SGHTA and CDR2 as FQGNSA.

This sequence joins TRBV12-3 or TRBV12-4 and TRBJ1-2; 9 nucleotides match TRBD1. CDR3 size: 13 residues. J lost 5 bases, V lost 7 bases, and 5 bases had no gene match. CDR3 nucleotides: TGTGCCAGCACCAGCGGACAGGGGTATGGCTACACCTTC. This gives the protein CASTSGQGYGYTF.

The chain joins TRBV19 to TRBJ1-1, with D perhaps TRBD1 (6 bases). V was pared by 8 bases and J by 0 bases, with 16 bases between. The V gene's germline CDR1 is LNHDA and CDR2 SQIVND (reference sequence). The CDR3 is 15 residues long. The CDR3 spells CASRISDSMNTEAFF. Here the CDR3 DNA reads TGTGCCAGTCGGATCTCGGACAGTATGAACACTGAAGCTTTCTTT.

V is TRBV5-8 and J is TRBJ1-1, with 9 bases lining up with TRBD1. The CDR3 runs 16 residues. Germline assignment: CDR1 SGHTS and CDR2 YDEGEE. V shed 4 bases, J shed 1 base, and the junction held 8 bases outside the gene matches. The CDR3 protein is CASSLRTGAGNTEAFF. In DNA form, the CDR3 reads TGTGCCAGCAGCCTACGGACAGGGGCTGGGAACACTGAAGCTTTCTTT.

This clone was observed once. Other DNA sequences in this sample translate to the same CDR3. The chain couples TRBV6-2 or TRBV6-3 to TRBJ2-7; possible D gene TRBD1, 5 bases. This CDR3 region has 13 residues. CDR1 is MNHEY and CDR2 is SVGEGT in the germline V gene. V dropped 2 bases and J dropped 1 base, with 6 bases sitting between them. CDR3 residues: CASSYRGSYEQYF. The CDR3 nucleotides read TGTGCCAGCAGTTACAGGGGATCCTACGAGCAGTACTTC.

This chain links TRBV5-1 with TRBJ2-7, with 10 positions matching TRBD2. The germline V gene encodes CDR1 SGHRS and CDR2 YFSETQ. The CDR3 sequence is 18 residues long. Trimming cost V 6 bases and J 0 bases; bases outside gene matches: 15. In DNA, the CDR3 is TGCGCCAGCAAAACCGGGACTAGCGTACCAAGGAGCTCCTACGAGCAGTACTTC. Its protein is CASKTGTSVPRSSYEQYF.

The genes are TRBV14 and TRBJ2-7; D may be TRBD1 (6 bases). Trimming left V 8 bases short and J 4 bases short, with 15 bases between. The CDR3 spans 13 residues. In germline, CDR1 is SGHDN, CDR2 FVKESK. This CDR3 is CASRRAGVYEQYF. The CDR3 DNA sequence: TGTGCCAGCCGTAGGGCAGGGGTATACGAGCAGTACTTC. Supplemented by reference TRBV14 and TRBJ2-7, the full variable domain reads EAGVTQFPSHSVIEKGQTVTLRCDPISGHDNLYWYRRVMGKEIKFLLHFVKESKQDESGMPNNRFLAERTGGTYSTLKVQPAELEDSGVYFCASRRAGVYEQYFGPGTRLTVT.

The chain carries TRBV6-6 and TRBJ2-1, with D possibly being TRBD1 (6 bases). In germline, CDR1 is MNHNY, CDR2 SVGAGI (reference sequence). The germline V and J ends were trimmed by 7 bases and 10 bases, with 11 bases remaining between them. The CDR3 consists of 11 residues. The CDR3 loop is CASTQTGEQFF. The CDR3 DNA reads as TGTGCCAGCACACAGACAGGCGAGCAGTTCTTC.

This chain connects TRBV4-3 to TRBJ2-3; the match to TRBD1 covers 10 bases. V was pared by 3 bases and J by 5 bases, with 11 bases of the junction left unmatched. CDR1 and CDR2 from the germline V gene are LGHNA and YSLEER. The CDR3 has 17 amino acids. CDR3 loop: CASSQELTGGSGDTQYF. CDR3 bases: TGCGCCAGCAGCCAGGAGCTGACAGGGGGCTCGGGAGATACGCAGTATTTT.

The rearrangement joins TRBV6-1 to TRBJ1-1; no reliable D call. Trimming took off 4 bases at V and 4 bases at J, with 19 bases between the two ends. The CDR3 totals 16 residues. Germline lookup yields CDR1 MNHNS and CDR2 SASEGT. CDR3 residues: CASSAVASSSSTEAFF. The CDR3 DNA is TGTGCCAGCAGTGCAGTTGCGAGCTCCTCGAGCACTGAAGCTTTCTTT.

CDR3 loop: CASSLLSGQAYYGYTF. The CDR3, as DNA: TGTGCCAGCAGCCTCCTCTCAGGACAGGCCTACTATGGCTACACCTTC. The chain has TRBV5-4 and TRBJ1-2; the match to TRBD1 covers 7 bases. The germline V gene encodes CDR1 SGHNT and CDR2 YYREEE (reference sequence). Trimming took 4 bases from V and 3 from J; bases not matched to a gene: 12. CDR3 length: 16 amino acids.

The chain carries TRBV7-2 and TRBJ1-2, with 10 bases fitting TRBD1. Germline CDR1 and CDR2: SGHTA and FQGNSA. Trimming cost V 8 bases and J 8 bases; bases outside gene matches: 5. This CDR3 is built from 12 residues. The CDR3 sequence is CASGTGALGYTF. Here the CDR3 DNA reads TGTGCCAGCGGGACAGGGGCCCTCGGCTACACCTTC.

This rearrangement joins TRBV6-2 or TRBV6-3 to TRBJ1-1; perhaps TRBD1 as D (5 bases). Looked up from germline, CDR1 is MNHEY and CDR2 is SVGEGT. Trimming shortened V by 4 bases and J by 7 bases, and 19 bases separated the two germline ends. The CDR3 length is 15 residues. The DNA of the CDR3 is TGTGCCAGCAGTTTCCCTACAGGCGGGCGGATTGAAGCTTTCTTT. The encoded protein is CASSFPTGGRIEAFF.

The chain uses TRBV27 and TRBJ2-3; 7 bases are shared with TRBD2. Losses at the gene ends were 5 bases for V and 3 bases for J; bases not matched to a gene: 5. This CDR3 contains 14 residues. Germline loops: CDR1 MNHEY, CDR2 SMNVEV (reference sequence). CDR3 residues: CASSTPLATDTQYF. The CDR3 region has the DNA TGTGCCAGCAGTACCCCACTAGCGACAGATACGCAGTATTTT.

The V and J genes are TRBV28 and TRBJ2-7, with a possible D match to TRBD1 (6 bases). CDR1 and CDR2 from the germline V gene are MDHEN and SYDVKM. CDR3 length equals 15 residues. V shed 5 bases and J shed 1 base, with 15 bases lying between them. CDR3 DNA sequence: TGTGCCAGCAGTGGAATTGTAGGGGGTTCCTACGAGCAGTACTTC. Its protein is CASSGIVGGSYEQYF.

This chain connects TRBV6-5 to TRBJ1-6; D not certain. Germline-derived CDR1 and CDR2 are MNHEY and SVGAGI. V lost 5 bases to trimming and J lost 7 bases, with 12 bases between them. This CDR3 has 14 residues. For the CDR3, the DNA is TGTGCCAGCAGTCCCACCCTCAGAAATTCACCCCTCCACTTT. As protein: CASSPTLRNSPLHF.

The V call is TRBV15, the J call TRBJ1-1; 7 bases align to TRBD1. Germline assignment: CDR1 LNHNV and CDR2 YYDKDF (reference sequence). The V gene end was trimmed by 2 bases and the J gene end by 6 bases; junction bases not matched to a gene: 12. The length of the CDR3 is 16 residues. The chain's CDR3 is CATSRPHDRERSEAFF. The CDR3 DNA reads as TGTGCCACCAGCAGACCCCACGACAGGGAAAGATCTGAAGCTTTCTTT.

This rearrangement joins TRBV9 to TRBJ1-1, with unresolved D. V lost 8 bases to trimming and J lost 3 bases, with 11 bases between them. Germline V gives CDR1 SGDLS, CDR2 YYNGEE. The CDR3 is made up of 12 amino acids. The CDR3 coding sequence is TGTGCCAGTGGCCGGGAGGACACTGAAGCTTTCTTT. Protein product: CASGREDTEAFF. The full variable domain, its missing parts supplied by reference TRBV9 and TRBJ1-1, is DSGVTQTPKHLITATGQRVTLRCSPRSGDLSVYWYQQSLDQGLQFLIQYYNGEERAKGNILERFSAQQFPDLHSELNLSSLELGDSALYFCASGREDTEAFFGQGTRLTVV.

This clone occurred once. J is TRBJ1-1 and V is TRBV11-3; D remains ambiguous. Germline-derived CDR1 and CDR2 are SGHNT and YENEEA. The CDR3 runs to 13 residues. V shed 0 bases and J shed 0 bases, with 2 bases lying between them. The chain's CDR3 is CASSLEVNTEAFF. The DNA of the CDR3 is TGTGCCAGCAGCTTAGAGGTGAACACTGAAGCTTTCTTT.

The rearrangement joins TRBV6-2 or TRBV6-3 to TRBJ2-3, with D possibly matching TRBD2 (6 bases). CDR3 size: 15 residues. The germline V gene has CDR1 MNHEY and CDR2 SVGEGT. The V gene lost 6 bases and the J gene lost 0 bases, with 13 bases spanning the gap. CDR3 region: CASSPDYPSTDTQYF. The CDR3 region has the DNA TGTGCCAGCAGCCCGGACTACCCTAGCACAGATACGCAGTATTTT.

This clone was seen once. The chain recombines TRBV27 with TRBJ1-2; TRBD1 aligns across 7 bases. The CDR3 contains 14 residues. Germline V gives CDR1 MNHEY, CDR2 SMNVEV (reference sequence). V gave up 5 bases and J gave up 4 bases; unmatched junction bases: 7. CDR3 region: CASSPSQGGYGYTF. In DNA, the CDR3 is TGTGCCAGCAGTCCTTCCCAGGGGGGCTATGGCTACACCTTC.